A single sample gave rise to the 23 T cell receptor beta chains below, sequenced in a study of T cell repertoires in cytomegalovirus infection. No antigen is known for these receptors. TCRdb recomputed calls from the reads with MiXCR, one row per CDR3 protein. The sample yields around 300,000 distinct CDR3 sequences, roughly 21% seen once. Sequenced material: cultured PBMCs, taken from culture after CMV antigen stimulation. The receptors shown here come from a human donor in good health (CMV status not recorded). Some clones in this sample may be carry-over from other donors' samples.

This clonotype has only one observation. A much larger clone lies one base from this, so it may be a read error. The chain employs TRBV12-3 or TRBV12-4 and TRBJ2-6; tentatively, D is TRBD1 (5 bases). The CDR3 sequence is 13 residues long. Here the CDR3 reads CASGVSGANALTF. The CDR3 nucleotides read TGTGCCAGCGGGGTCTCTGGGGCCAACGCCCTGACTTTC.

At least ten counts were recorded for this clonotype. J is TRBJ1-4 and V is TRBV7-8, with unresolved D. Trimming pared 1 base from V and 1 base from J, leaving 7 bases between. The germline CDR1 and CDR2 sequences are SGHVS and FQNEAQ. The CDR3 sequence is 15 residues long. As DNA, the CDR3 is TGTGCCAGCAGCTTAGGTGTGGTAACTAATGAAAAACTGTTTTTT. This sequence encodes CASSLGVVTNEKLFF.

The chain uses TRBV14 and TRBJ2-3, with 8 bases aligning to TRBD2. There are 16 residues in the CDR3. Per germline, CDR1 SGHDN and CDR2 FVKESK. The trim removed 5 bases at V and 1 base at J, leaving 8 bases unmatched. The CDR3 DNA follows: TGTGCCAGCAGCACCCATAGCGGGGCCCGCACAGATACGCAGTATTTT. Its protein is CASSTHSGARTDTQYF. The complete variable domain, with remaining parts taken from reference TRBV14 and TRBJ2-3, reads EAGVTQFPSHSVIEKGQTVTLRCDPISGHDNLYWYRRVMGKEIKFLLHFVKESKQDESGMPNNRFLAERTGGTYSTLKVQPAELEDSGVYFCASSTHSGARTDTQYFGPGTRLTVL.

This clonotype occurred a few times. The rearrangement joins TRBV5-6 to TRBJ2-5; D is perhaps TRBD1 (6 bases). There are 14 residues in the CDR3. V dropped 1 base and J dropped 0 bases, with 7 bases sitting between them. CDR1 and CDR2 from the germline V gene are SGHDT and YYEEEE. The DNA for the CDR3 is TGTGCCAGCAGCTTGAGGGGGAACCAAGAGACCCAGTACTTC. It encodes CASSLRGNQETQYF.

This clonotype was counted only a few times. V gene TRBV6-2 or TRBV6-3 combines with J gene TRBJ2-3, with 12 bases aligning to TRBD2. The V gene's germline CDR1 is MNHEY and CDR2 SVGEGT. This CDR3 is 18 amino acids long. Losses at the gene ends were 8 bases for V and 1 base for J; bases not matched to a gene: 13. CDR3 loop: CASWATSGSLGGTDTQYF. The CDR3 DNA reads as TGTGCCAGCTGGGCGACTAGCGGGAGTCTGGGGGGCACAGATACGCAGTATTTT.

The V gene is TRBV11-2, the J gene TRBJ2-7, with D possibly matching TRBD2 (5 bases). This CDR3 is built from 15 residues. Trimming removed 2 bases from V and 1 base from J, with 12 bases in between. Germline loops: CDR1 SGHAT, CDR2 FQNNGV. The CDR3 reads CASSLLRRGSYEQYF. The CDR3 DNA is TGTGCCAGCAGCTTACTCCGAAGAGGGTCCTACGAGCAGTACTTC.

This clonotype was seen more than once but under ten times. V and J are TRBV7-8 and TRBJ2-7, with D uncertain. Trimming left V 4 bases short and J 3 bases short, with 7 bases between. CDR3 length: 12 amino acids. Germline V lookup: CDR1 SGHVS, CDR2 FQNEAQ. The CDR3 DNA sequence: TGTGCCAGCAGCTCTCAGGACTACGAGCAGTACGTC. Residues: CASSSQDYEQYV.

This sequence joins TRBV28 and TRBJ2-7; D may be TRBD1 or TRBD2 (5 bases each). CDR1 and CDR2 (germline): MDHEN, SYDVKM. The length of the CDR3 is 13 residues. Trimming removed 8 bases from V and 4 bases from J, with 15 bases in between. The CDR3 loop reads CASCPVGAYEQYF. CDR3 sequence (DNA): TGTGCCAGCTGTCCTGTCGGGGCTTACGAGCAGTACTTC. Looking up the rest from reference TRBV28 and TRBJ2-7 gives the full variable domain: DVKVTQSSRYLVKRTGEKVFLECVQDMDHENMFWYRQDPGLGLRLIYFSYDVKMKEKGDIPEGYSVSREKKERFSLILESASTNQTSMYLCASCPVGAYEQYFGPGTRLTVT.

This clonotype was picked up many times. The V call is TRBV6-2 or TRBV6-3, the J call TRBJ1-1; D might be TRBD1 (5 bases). Germline CDR1 reads MNHEY; CDR2 reads SVGEGT. V was trimmed by 6 bases and J by 7 bases, leaving 27 bases between them. The length of the CDR3 is 17 residues. In nucleotides, the CDR3 is TGTGCCAGCAGGAGGGACCACCTAACTGGAGGTTTAGGTGAAGCTTTCTTT. Translating gives CASRRDHLTGGLGEAFF.

V gene TRBV6-2 or TRBV6-3 combines with J gene TRBJ1-1; 8 bases map to TRBD1. Germline V gene sequence: CDR1 MNHEY, CDR2 SVGEGT. The V and J ends lost 7 bases and 8 bases, in that order; junction bases with no gene match: 12. CDR3 size: 14 residues. CDR3 in amino acids: CASNNRRSGGEAFF. In DNA, the CDR3 is TGTGCCAGCAACAACCGAAGGTCAGGGGGCGAAGCTTTCTTT.

As to this clonotype: A much larger clone sits a single nucleotide away, making a read error possible. The chain couples TRBV19 to TRBJ1-6, with D possibly TRBD1 on 5 matching bases. Germline values: CDR1 LNHDA, CDR2 SQIVND (reference sequence). CDR3 length equals 14 residues. CDR3 coding DNA: TGTACCAGTAGTTCCCAGGGAAGTGGTTCACCCCTCCACTTT. Protein sequence: CTSSSQGSGSPLHF.

This clonotype was found a few times. CDR3 residues: CASSNKGQGVRMNTEAFF. In nucleotides, the CDR3 is TGTGCCAGCAGCAATAAGGGACAGGGGGTGAGGATGAACACTGAAGCTTTCTTT. The rearrangement joins TRBV7-9 to TRBJ1-1; 11 bases align to TRBD1. This CDR3 region has 18 residues. Trimming at V came to 5 bases and at J to 0 bases, leaving 11 bases not matched to a gene. Germline values: CDR1 SEHNR, CDR2 FQNEAQ (reference sequence).

This clonotype was seen repeatedly, ten times or more. V usage is TRBV11-2 and J usage is TRBJ2-5; TRBD2 is a possible D gene (6 bases). This CDR3 region has 14 residues. The germline V gene encodes CDR1 SGHAT and CDR2 FQNNGV. Trimming took off 4 bases at V and 5 bases at J, with 14 bases between the two ends. The CDR3 spells CASSSLGGGETQYF. CDR3 coding DNA: TGTGCCAGCAGCTCACTGGGGGGTGGTGAGACCCAGTACTTC.

The rearrangement links TRBV19 to TRBJ2-2, with D uncertain. The CDR3 covers 14 residues. Between the trimmed V and J ends, which lost 5 bases and 6 bases, there was a span of 13 bases. The germline V gene has CDR1 LNHDA and CDR2 SQIVND (reference sequence). Here the CDR3 DNA reads TGTGCCAGTAGTTTTTTGGTAGTGGCCGGGGAGCTGTTTTTT. Translation: CASSFLVVAGELFF.

Only a few counts were recorded for this clonotype. The chain uses TRBV11-3 and TRBJ1-2; the D is unclear. V was shortened by 4 bases and J by 0 bases, with 9 bases between the two germline ends. Germline CDR1 SGHNT, CDR2 YENEEA. There are 14 residues in the CDR3. The CDR3 loop reads CASSSGEANYGYTF. The CDR3 region has the DNA TGTGCCAGCAGCTCCGGGGAGGCTAACTATGGCTACACCTTC.

This clonotype was detected ten times or more. V gene TRBV4-3 combines with J gene TRBJ2-4, with 7 bases aligning to TRBD2. Germline-derived CDR1 and CDR2 are LGHNA and YSLEER. The CDR3 runs 18 residues. V lost 0 bases and J lost 1; bases outside the gene matches: 9. CDR3 nucleotides: TGCGCCAGCAGCCAAGAGTCGGTGGGAGGGCCGGCCAAAAACATTCAGTACTTC. It specifies CASSQESVGGPAKNIQYF.

In this sample, this clonotype turned up many times. The genes are TRBV27 and TRBJ1-4; 8 positions agree with TRBD1. Germline V lookup: CDR1 MNHEY, CDR2 SMNVEV (reference sequence). CDR3 size: 15 residues. The V gene end was trimmed by 5 bases and the J gene end by 3 bases; junction bases not matched to a gene: 5. DNA of the CDR3: TGTGCCAGCAGTCACGGGACAGGCCCTAATGAAAAACTGTTTTTT. Protein product: CASSHGTGPNEKLFF.

The rearrangement uses TRBV5-4 and TRBJ2-5; maybe TRBD1 (6 bases). CDR1 is SGHNT, CDR2 YYREEE, per germline (reference sequence). The CDR3 contains 17 residues. V was clipped by 0 bases and J by 5 bases, with 20 bases between them. CDR3 sequence (DNA): TGTGCCAGCAGCTTGGGACCGGGACACAACGAGGGGGAGACCCAGTACTTC. It codes for CASSLGPGHNEGETQYF.

This clonotype has just a few counts. The chain is built from TRBV5-1 and TRBJ2-2; TRBD2 might be the D (5 bases). The CDR3 runs 13 residues. The germline V and J ends were trimmed by 4 bases and 7 bases, with 11 bases remaining between them. The germline CDR1 and CDR2 sequences are SGHRS and YFSETQ. The CDR3 loop reads CASSPVEGGELFF. In DNA, the CDR3 is TGCGCCAGCAGCCCCGTCGAGGGCGGGGAGCTGTTTTTT.

The V and J genes are TRBV20-1 and TRBJ1-4, with unresolved D. The CDR3 length is 16 residues. CDR1 is DFQATT and CDR2 is SNEGSKA in the germline V gene (reference sequence). The V end was cut by 1 base, the J end by 0 bases, with 12 bases between. The CDR3 DNA is TGCAGTGCTAGAGCTATGTCAGCTGCAACTAATGAAAAACTGTTTTTT. It specifies CSARAMSAATNEKLFF.

This clonotype was detected a few times. With a much larger clone just one base away, this may be a read error. The chain uses TRBV10-3 and TRBJ1-1; TRBD1 might be the D (5 bases). Trimming cost V 6 bases and J 1 base, with 9 bases left between them. The CDR3 is 13 amino acids. Germline V lookup: CDR1 ENHRY, CDR2 SYGVKD. For the CDR3, the DNA is TGTGCCATCAGCCCAGGACAGAACACTGAAGCTTTCTTT. Translation: CAISPGQNTEAFF.

The rearrangement joins TRBV2 to TRBJ2-5; maybe TRBD1 (5 bases). The CDR3 runs to 18 residues. V was clipped by 6 bases and J by 0 bases, with 23 bases between them. Germline lookup yields CDR1 SNHLY and CDR2 FYNNEI. Here the CDR3 DNA reads TGTGCCAGCAGCGGCAGGGATACGGCCGGCGAGTACCAAGAGACCCAGTACTTC. Protein product: CASSGRDTAGEYQETQYF.

The rearrangement joins TRBV4-3 to TRBJ2-2, with D perhaps assigned TRBD1 or TRBD2 (6 bases each). The CDR3 is 16 amino acids. The germline gives CDR1 LGHNA, CDR2 YSLEER. Trimming stripped 0 bases from V and 0 bases from J, with 8 bases between. CDR3 bases: TGCGCCAGCAGCCAAGATAGGGGGGCGAACACCGGGGAGCTGTTTTTT. This gives the protein CASSQDRGANTGELFF.